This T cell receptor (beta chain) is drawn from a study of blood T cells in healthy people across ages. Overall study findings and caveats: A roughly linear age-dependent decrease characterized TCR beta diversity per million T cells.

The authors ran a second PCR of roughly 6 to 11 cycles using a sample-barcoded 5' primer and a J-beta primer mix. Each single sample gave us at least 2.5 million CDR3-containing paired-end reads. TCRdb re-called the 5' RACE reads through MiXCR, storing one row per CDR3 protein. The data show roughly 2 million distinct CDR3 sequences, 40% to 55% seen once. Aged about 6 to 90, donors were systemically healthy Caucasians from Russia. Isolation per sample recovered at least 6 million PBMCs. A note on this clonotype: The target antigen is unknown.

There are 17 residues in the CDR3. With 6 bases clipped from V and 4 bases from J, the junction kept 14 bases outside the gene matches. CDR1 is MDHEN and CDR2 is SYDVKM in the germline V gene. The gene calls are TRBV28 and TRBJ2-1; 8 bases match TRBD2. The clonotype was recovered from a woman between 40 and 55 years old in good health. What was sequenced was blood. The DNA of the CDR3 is TGTGCCAGCAGCTCCCCGCAGGGCGGGGGGCCTTACAATGAGCAGTTCTTC. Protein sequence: CASSSPQGGGPYNEQFF.